This T cell receptor (beta chain) was captured by sequencing in a study of shared clonotypes between healthy human individuals (dated by TCRdb to the early 2020s). Looking at the study overall: The cohort included a few men and a couple of women between 18 and 49 years of age. Per donor, three plates each were used for CD4 naive and CD4 memory, two for CD8 naive, and one for CD8 memory. To estimate repertoire size and how much clonotype sharing occurs between individuals, the study deeply sequenced the blood TCR repertoires of five healthy adults. Libraries were prepared and TCR repertoires were sequenced by different laboratories using diverse techniques, in order to increase sequencing depth and limit assay-specific biases. Each donor's leukapheresis produced roughly between roughly 0.85 and 9.5 billion PBMCs.

This clone occurred a few times. Its antigen remains undetermined. Per-base qualities were not stored, and no clone one base away is much larger. The germline V gene encodes CDR1 GTSNPN and CDR2 SVGIG (reference sequence). Trimming at the junction amounts to 0 bases on V and 12 bases on J, and the germline ends lie 18 bases apart. The CDR3 runs 15 amino acids, cysteine and phenylalanine included. Here the CDR3 DNA is all that survives: 45 bases in frame from base 1. TCR CDR3 regions were amplified from genomic DNA by multiplex PCR using the deep immunoSEQ assay. Extracted genomic DNA from each cell subset was spread evenly across all wells of several immunoSEQ 96-well plates, with each plate serving as a replicate. For sorted subsets, about 0.2 ug genomic DNA, equal to 30,000 or so T cell genomes, was loaded into each replicate PCR. Purified libraries were quantified with a Qubit 3.0 fluorometer, sized on a Bioanalyzer 2100, and re-quantified with the KAPA Library Quantification kit. Every immunoSEQ 96-well plate was sequenced on a dedicated single-read 150-cycle Illumina NextSeq 550 flow cell. The source study handled its data this way. Because only junctional sequences without quality scores were contained in the immunoSEQ output, filtering matching that applied to full-length reads could not be performed. To assign V/J genes and CDR3, sequences were annotated against IMGT germline references using PyIR, a Python wrapper for IgBLAST v1.9. Any read was removed if the V/J assignment was weak (E-value above 1e-6), the CDR3 was missing, or the read contained stop codons, out-of-frame junctions, or ambiguous translated residues. V3J clonotypes were defined as sequences sharing the same inferred V gene, J gene, and CDR3 amino acid sequence. To compute the percentage overlap between repertoires, the number of shared unique clonotypes was divided by the size of the smaller repertoire. Richness of each repertoire was evaluated using RTK rarefaction, the Chao1 estimator, and Recon v2.1 estimates of unobserved clonotypes. Generation probabilities for all TCRbeta clonotypes obtained by the gDNA method from a handful of donors were computed using OLGA. TCRdb retrieved this table from immuneACCESS and kept in-frame rearrangements only. Not all clones are present; in checked studies, unresolved V genes account for under half, and no reason is known for the remainder. Clonal size and the V and J genes are those of that table, whereas D and trimming came from the DNA. Within this sample are 2 million to 2.5 million clones, with over 85% of them counted one time only. The ten top clones hold 1% to 1.3% of the sample.

CD8 naive samples were obtained by positive selection for CCR7 among CD45RO-negative cells, yielding a CD45RA+CCR7+ population from which TemRA cells were excluded. Donors were healthy HIV-negative adults with no recently reported acute infections or vaccinations. All donors were Caucasian adults living in Nashville, Tennessee, USA. After blood collection by leukapheresis, PBMCs were isolated using Ficoll-Histopaque density gradient centrifugation and then cryopreserved in the vapor phase of liquid nitrogen. Analytical flow cytometry was used to check the purity and quantity of each magnetically sorted T cell population. Each sorted fraction had its genomic DNA isolated and then quantified by UV absorbance on a Nanodrop 2000c. The research as a whole found: Across a handful of donors, roughly 5% of naive CD4, approximately 3.6% of naive CD8, under 2.5% of memory CD4, and under 0.45% of memory CD8 clonotypes were shared. Pairwise subsampling led to the expectation that sequencing depth would affect the degree of clonotype sharing among donors. Incomplete sequencing was indicated by rarefaction of sorted-subset datasets, despite the large sequencing depth. The small number of donors limited the genetic and exposure-history diversity represented. Estimated clonotype richness was generally larger for naive than for memory subsets. Sampling was restricted to blood, and TCR repertoires in tissues likely differ from the TCR repertoires found in blood. Compared with non-shared clonotypes, clonotypes shared by all four sorted-subset donors had higher generation probabilities.

The sequence derives from a young man in good health. The rearranged chain carries TRBV30 and TRBJ1-6, with TRBD1 as a weak D call on 5 bases. The specimen sequenced was naive CD8+ T cells sorted from blood. The sample's cell subset or site label is to be understood as: CD45RA+CCR7+. The DNA sequence is TGTGCCTGGAGTGTAGGGTCGGCCGGGGGGGTACCCCTCCACTTT. Translated, this is CAWSVGSAGGVPLHF.